This T cell receptor (beta chain) was sequenced for a study of blood T cell repertoires in COVID-19. Study details: Acute and convalescent COVID-19 samples came from the United States, Italy and Spain. Nucleic acid was either cDNA or gDNA, and it came from T cells, B-cell-depleted T cells, or PBMCs.

Only a few counts were recorded for this clone. This CDR3 region has 14 residues. Germline V gene lookup returns CDR1 SNHLY and CDR2 FYNNEI. V shed 5 bases, J shed 5 bases, and the junction held 6 bases outside the gene matches. Original data processing: For nucleated cells, counts were estimated from reference gene primer amplification. Some clones are missing from TCRdb's copy, which holds only in-frame ones; the method was immunoSEQ multiplex PCR. That table is the source of V, J and clone size, and D and trimming were worked out from the DNA. The table has 110,000 or so clones, 75% to 90% seen once; the top ten hold approximately 7.7%.

V is TRBV2 and J is TRBJ2-7; 10 positions agree with TRBD1. Sequences were obtained from peripheral blood. This clonotype was sampled from a human donor in a cohort sampled during active COVID-19. The CDR3: CASSTFDRGHEQYF. For the CDR3, the DNA is TGTGCCAGCAGTACTTTCGACAGGGGGCACGAGCAGTACTTC.